The 3 T cell receptor beta chains reported below all come from one sample, sequenced in a study of CD8 T cells in ankylosing spondylitis. Whole-study findings and limits: Fewer than 10 highly homologous variants formed a TCR beta motif that appeared characteristic of ankylosing spondylitis blood.

No antigen has been identified for these receptors. From the 5' RACE reads, TCRdb called clonotypes with MiXCR, one entry per CDR3 protein. In the table there are around 890,000 distinct CDR3 sequences, roughly 10% of which are singletons. The source material was blood, either unsorted or a sorted T cell fraction (not recorded which). Every receptor here comes from a male donor with ankylosing spondylitis.

The sample holds many counts of this clonotype. The chain uses TRBV4-1 and TRBJ2-3; D gene ambiguous. V was trimmed by 1 base and J by 6 bases, leaving 8 bases between them. Germline V gene data show CDR1 as MGHRA and CDR2 as YSYEKL. The CDR3 loop spans 13 amino acids. The CDR3 is CASSQGAEDTQYF. The CDR3, as DNA: TGCGCCAGCAGCCAAGGAGCTGAGGATACGCAGTATTTT.

The chain joins TRBV5-1 to TRBJ1-3, with unresolved D. V was trimmed by 0 bases and J by 0 bases, leaving 7 bases between them. This CDR3 is built from 15 residues. Germline assignment: CDR1 SGHRS and CDR2 YFSETQ. In DNA form, the CDR3 reads TGCGCCAGCAGCTTGGCAGCCAGCTCTGGAAACACCATATATTTT. It encodes CASSLAASSGNTIYF.

The chain has TRBV6-1 and TRBJ1-1; D is possibly TRBD1 (5 bases). Trimming removed 5 bases from V and 4 bases from J, with 14 bases in between. CDR1 MNHNS and CDR2 SASEGT come from the germline V gene. The CDR3 is made up of 14 amino acids. The CDR3 here is CASSIPGATTEAFF. DNA of the CDR3: TGTGCCAGCAGTATCCCCGGGGCAACCACTGAAGCTTTCTTT.